These T cell receptor beta chains were read from a single sample in a study. Each CDR3 protein is one row after TCRdb ran MiXCR on the 5' RACE reads. The sample comprises roughly 50,000 distinct CDR3 sequences, roughly a quarter of which are singletons, and 2.5% to 4% rests with the top ten. Specimen: tumor-infiltrating naive CD4+ T cells sorted from the breast tumor. These TCRs come from a female donor with breast cancer. CDR3s include the opening cysteine and the closing phenylalanine or tryptophan. Fields, in order: J gene, CDR3 length, D gene, V gene, clone size, CDR3 protein, CDR3 DNA. D genes are given only for firm matches. Clone size is not always given. Where it is, it says once, few, many or a class for expanded clones.

j_call: TRBJ2-2
cdr3_length: 16
d_call: NA
v_call: TRBV10-2
clone_size: few
cdr3_aa: CASSEKTARNTGELFF
cdr3_nt: TGCGCCAGCAGTGAGAAAACGGCCCGGAACACCGGGGAGCTGTTTTTT

j_call: TRBJ1-5
cdr3_length: 15
d_call: NA
v_call: TRBV27
clone_size: NA
cdr3_aa: CASSFSGAYNQPQHF
cdr3_nt: TGTGCCAGCAGTTTTTCAGGGGCCTATAATCAGCCCCAGCATTTT

j_call: TRBJ2-1
cdr3_length: 21
d_call: TRBD2
v_call: TRBV19
clone_size: NA
cdr3_aa: CASSISLWTSRTSGRVREQFF
cdr3_nt: TGTGCCAGTAGTATCTCATTGTGGACATCCCGCACTAGCGGGAGGGTACGGGAGCAGTTCTTC

j_call: TRBJ2-5
cdr3_length: 18
d_call: NA
v_call: TRBV11-2
clone_size: NA
cdr3_aa: CASSFLTGGPQYQETQYF
cdr3_nt: TGTGCCAGCAGCTTTCTAACCGGGGGACCGCAATACCAAGAGACCCAGTACTTC

j_call: TRBJ2-6
cdr3_length: 16
d_call: NA
v_call: TRBV6-2/TRBV6-3
clone_size: NA
cdr3_aa: CASSTTGLSGANVLTF
cdr3_nt: TGTGCCAGCAGTACGACAGGTCTTTCTGGGGCTAACGTCCTGACTTTC

j_call: TRBJ2-7
cdr3_length: 14
d_call: TRBD1
v_call: TRBV18
clone_size: few
cdr3_aa: CASSPPPTGDEQYF
cdr3_nt: TGTGCCAGCTCACCACCGCCTACAGGGGACGAGCAGTACTTC

j_call: TRBJ1-4
cdr3_length: 12
d_call: TRBD1
v_call: TRBV20-1
clone_size: few
cdr3_aa: CSASLTGEKLFF
cdr3_nt: TGCAGTGCTAGCCTGACAGGGGAAAAACTGTTTTTT

j_call: TRBJ1-1
cdr3_length: 14
d_call: NA
v_call: TRBV5-1
clone_size: NA
cdr3_aa: CASSLGGEGLEAFF
cdr3_nt: TGCGCCAGCAGCTTGGGCGGGGAAGGTCTTGAAGCTTTCTTT

j_call: TRBJ2-1
cdr3_length: 14
d_call: TRBD2
v_call: TRBV5-1
clone_size: NA
cdr3_aa: CASSLNPGGNEQFF
cdr3_nt: TGCGCCAGCAGCTTGAATCCGGGAGGGAATGAGCAGTTCTTC

j_call: TRBJ2-5
cdr3_length: 11
d_call: NA
v_call: TRBV20-1
clone_size: many
cdr3_aa: CRGSQGETQYF
cdr3_nt: TGCAGGGGTAGTCAGGGAGAGACCCAGTACTTC

j_call: TRBJ1-2
cdr3_length: 15
d_call: NA
v_call: TRBV5-1
clone_size: NA
cdr3_aa: CASSLERGADYGYTF
cdr3_nt: TGCGCCAGCAGCTTGGAAAGGGGCGCGGACTATGGCTACACCTTC

j_call: TRBJ2-7
cdr3_length: 15
d_call: NA
v_call: TRBV7-8
clone_size: few
cdr3_aa: CASSLGNYAGIEQYF
cdr3_nt: TGTGCCAGCAGCTTAGGTAACTACGCGGGTATCGAGCAGTACTTC

j_call: TRBJ1-6
cdr3_length: 15
d_call: NA
v_call: TRBV6-5
clone_size: NA
cdr3_aa: CASSWGGRNNSPLHF
cdr3_nt: TGTGCCAGCAGTTGGGGGGGACGGAATAATTCACCCCTCCACTTT

j_call: TRBJ2-3
cdr3_length: 11
d_call: NA
v_call: TRBV2
clone_size: NA
cdr3_aa: CASGSTDTQYF
cdr3_nt: TGTGCCAGCGGGAGCACAGATACGCAGTATTTT

j_call: TRBJ2-3
cdr3_length: 15
d_call: NA
v_call: TRBV20-1
clone_size: NA
cdr3_aa: CSALNRVVITDTQYF
cdr3_nt: TGCAGTGCCCTGAACAGGGTAGTCATCACAGATACGCAGTATTTT

j_call: TRBJ2-7
cdr3_length: 16
d_call: NA
v_call: TRBV6-5
clone_size: many
cdr3_aa: CASSSGLRAFSYEQYF
cdr3_nt: TGTGCCAGCAGTTCGGGACTCCGTGCCTTCTCCTACGAGCAGTACTTC

j_call: TRBJ1-6
cdr3_length: 14
d_call: NA
v_call: TRBV28
clone_size: few
cdr3_aa: CASSFYLGDSPLHF
cdr3_nt: TGTGCCAGCAGTTTCTACCTGGGAGACTCACCCCTCCACTTT

j_call: TRBJ2-7
cdr3_length: 11
d_call: NA
v_call: TRBV28
clone_size: few
cdr3_aa: CASSTSSEQYF
cdr3_nt: TGTGCCAGCAGTACCTCAAGCGAGCAGTACTTC

j_call: TRBJ1-4
cdr3_length: 14
d_call: NA
v_call: TRBV7-8
clone_size: NA
cdr3_aa: CASSQRGGWEKLFF
cdr3_nt: TGTGCCAGCAGCCAGCGAGGGGGATGGGAAAAACTGTTTTTT

j_call: TRBJ1-4
cdr3_length: 15
d_call: NA
v_call: TRBV10-2
clone_size: few
cdr3_aa: CASSGTGKTNEKLFF
cdr3_nt: TGCGCCAGCAGTGGAACAGGGAAGACTAATGAAAAACTGTTTTTT

j_call: TRBJ2-1
cdr3_length: 14
d_call: TRBD1
v_call: TRBV2
clone_size: NA
cdr3_aa: CASHRDSGNNEQFF
cdr3_nt: TGTGCCAGCCACCGGGACAGTGGCAACAATGAGCAGTTCTTC

j_call: TRBJ2-1
cdr3_length: 14
d_call: NA
v_call: TRBV7-6
clone_size: few
cdr3_aa: CASSLAGGRNEQFF
cdr3_nt: TGTGCCAGCAGCTTAGCGGGGGGGCGGAATGAGCAGTTCTTC

j_call: TRBJ2-5
cdr3_length: 13
d_call: NA
v_call: TRBV20-1
clone_size: NA
cdr3_aa: CIAKTRLRETQYF
cdr3_nt: TGCATTGCAAAGACCAGACTTCGAGAGACCCAGTACTTC

j_call: TRBJ2-5
cdr3_length: 15
d_call: NA
v_call: TRBV5-1
clone_size: NA
cdr3_aa: CASSFGGQLQETQYF
cdr3_nt: TGCGCCAGCAGCTTCGGAGGGCAGCTTCAAGAGACCCAGTACTTC

j_call: TRBJ1-5
cdr3_length: 15
d_call: NA
v_call: TRBV20-1
clone_size: NA
cdr3_aa: CSARDLASLEQPQHF
cdr3_nt: TGCAGTGCTAGAGATCTAGCGAGTCTTGAGCAGCCCCAGCATTTT

j_call: TRBJ2-5
cdr3_length: 14
d_call: NA
v_call: TRBV18
clone_size: few
cdr3_aa: CASSPLLDQETQYF
cdr3_nt: TGTGCCAGCTCACCCTTACTAGATCAAGAGACCCAGTACTTC

j_call: TRBJ2-2
cdr3_length: 14
d_call: NA
v_call: TRBV27
clone_size: once
cdr3_aa: CASSGRTATGELFF
cdr3_nt: TGTGCCAGCAGTGGCAGGACAGCCACCGGGGAGCTGTTTTTT

j_call: TRBJ2-7
cdr3_length: 14
d_call: NA
v_call: TRBV6-1
clone_size: few
cdr3_aa: CASSETRQSYEQYF
cdr3_nt: TGTGCCAGCAGTGAAACCCGACAGTCCTACGAGCAGTACTTC

j_call: TRBJ1-5
cdr3_length: 14
d_call: NA
v_call: TRBV6-2/TRBV6-3
clone_size: many
cdr3_aa: CASSYSGPRQPQHF
cdr3_nt: TGTGCCAGCAGTTACTCTGGGCCGCGGCAGCCCCAGCATTTT

j_call: TRBJ2-2
cdr3_length: 13
d_call: TRBD1
v_call: TRBV6-5
clone_size: NA
cdr3_aa: CASRDSNTGELFF
cdr3_nt: TGTGCCAGCCGGGACAGTAACACCGGGGAGCTGTTTTTT

j_call: TRBJ2-2
cdr3_length: 15
d_call: TRBD1
v_call: TRBV5-1
clone_size: NA
cdr3_aa: CASSHRTGSTGELFF
cdr3_nt: TGCGCCAGCAGCCATCGGACAGGGAGCACCGGGGAGCTGTTTTTT

j_call: TRBJ2-3
cdr3_length: 12
d_call: TRBD2
v_call: TRBV29-1
clone_size: NA
cdr3_aa: CAASGSTDTQYF
cdr3_nt: TGCGCGGCTAGCGGGAGCACAGATACGCAGTATTTT

j_call: TRBJ2-3
cdr3_length: 16
d_call: NA
v_call: TRBV9
clone_size: NA
cdr3_aa: CASSVLGSPSTDTQYF
cdr3_nt: TGTGCCAGCAGCGTATTGGGCAGTCCTAGCACAGATACGCAGTATTTT

j_call: TRBJ1-1
cdr3_length: 16
d_call: TRBD1
v_call: TRBV20-1
clone_size: NA
cdr3_aa: CSARDRDEPINTEAFF
cdr3_nt: TGCAGTGCTAGGGACAGGGACGAGCCTATAAACACTGAAGCTTTCTTT

j_call: TRBJ1-5
cdr3_length: 12
d_call: NA
v_call: TRBV29-1
clone_size: many
cdr3_aa: CSVEIPGQPQHF
cdr3_nt: TGCAGCGTTGAAATCCCAGGCCAGCCCCAGCATTTT

j_call: TRBJ1-1
cdr3_length: 13
d_call: TRBD1
v_call: TRBV6-2/TRBV6-3
clone_size: many
cdr3_aa: CASNQGASTEAFF
cdr3_nt: TGTGCCAGCAATCAGGGGGCGAGCACTGAAGCTTTCTTT

j_call: TRBJ2-2
cdr3_length: 11
d_call: NA
v_call: TRBV5-1
clone_size: few
cdr3_aa: CASRGTGELFF
cdr3_nt: TGCGCCAGCAGGGGAACCGGGGAGCTGTTTTTT

j_call: TRBJ1-1
cdr3_length: 12
d_call: NA
v_call: TRBV12-3/TRBV12-4
clone_size: NA
cdr3_aa: CASQGEWTEAFF
cdr3_nt: TGTGCCTCCCAGGGCGAGTGGACTGAAGCTTTCTTT

j_call: TRBJ2-5
cdr3_length: 14
d_call: NA
v_call: TRBV7-2
clone_size: NA
cdr3_aa: CASSRLGWDKTQYF
cdr3_nt: TGTGCCAGCTCTCGTTTGGGGTGGGATAAGACCCAGTACTTC